This TCR beta chain was recorded in a study of T cells in Graves' hyperthyroidism and ophthalmopathy. Overall study: Prior to any treatment, at the point of initial diagnosis, peripheral blood was collected.

For Graves' hyperthyroidism to be stable, ophthalmopathy could not progress within 18 months. Any patient presenting with uncontrolled infection, other autoimmune disease, pregnancy or lactation was left out. Diagnoses were established using clinical symptoms, serum thyroxine and TRAb, thyroid ultrasound and orbital computed tomography. TCR beta CDR3 region amplification was performed from RNA transcripts. In the first-round RT-PCR of the TCR CDR3, the HTBI primer set was used. TCRdb called the multiplex PCR reads again in MiXCR, with one record for every CDR3 protein. Of some 620,000 distinct CDR3 sequences listed, about a sixth are singletons. Trimming removed 5 bases from V and 5 bases from J; junction bases left unmatched: 7. The CDR3 loop spans 15 amino acids. Germline CDR1 is LGHNA and CDR2 is YNFKEQ.

The TCR was taken from a woman in her twenties or thirties with Graves' hyperthyroidism. The sample comprised blood. The rearrangement links TRBV4-2 to TRBJ2-1, with 9 bases identical to TRBD1. The CDR3 reads CASSSGQGRNNEQFF. CDR3 in DNA: TGTGCCAGCAGCTCCGGACAGGGGAGGAACAATGAGCAGTTCTTC.